This T cell receptor (beta chain) was identified during a study of T cell repertoires in cytomegalovirus infection. Study observations and caveats: HLA-C-restricted CMV-specific TCR beta clonotypes prevailed in the ex vivo response.

TCRdb reprocessed the reads via MiXCR and lists one record per CDR3 protein. There are 200,000 to 300,000 distinct CDR3 sequences in the sample; 9.1% occur only once, and roughly 16% lies in the top ten. Trimming pared 7 bases from V and 2 bases from J, leaving 14 bases between. CDR3 size: 14 residues. Germline CDR1 and CDR2: SQVTM and ANQGSEA. This clonotype was recorded at least ten times. Its specificity is not known. The sample taken for sequencing was PBMCs. The clonotype originates from a human donor in good health (CMV status not recorded). Some clones in this sample may be carry-over from other donors' samples. The chain is built from TRBV29-1 and TRBJ2-2; D might be TRBD2 (6 bases). In DNA, the CDR3 is TGCAGCGCGATCGGGACTGTTAACACCGGGGAGCTGTTTTTT. Protein product: CSAIGTVNTGELFF.